The 28 T cell receptor beta chains reported below all come from one sample, sequenced in a study of beta chain features in type 1 diabetes. As every portion of the isolated RNA was reverse transcribed, the sequencing read expressed TCRB transcripts. Produced via immunoSEQ multiplex PCR; TCRdb's table is partial and in-frame only. The repertoire holds about 150,000 clones, with about 9.8% as singletons. Sequencing input: central memory CD4+ T cells from blood. These receptors came from a woman between 18 and 29 years old in good health.

A few counts support this clone. The genes are TRBV6-5 and TRBJ2-7; no definite D call. Trimming shortened V by 0 bases and J by 0 bases, and 9 bases separated the two germline ends. In germline, CDR1 is MNHEY, CDR2 SVGAGI. CDR3 length equals 15 residues. The CDR3, as DNA: TGTGCCAGCAGTTACTCCTACCGAGGCTCCTACGAGCAGTACTTC. Amino acids: CASSYSYRGSYEQYF.

This sequence joins TRBV5-4 and TRBJ2-1, with TRBD2 matching 13 bases. CDR3 length: 15 residues. The V and J ends lost 4 bases and 6 bases, in that order; junction bases with no gene match: 4. From germline, CDR1 is SGHNT and CDR2 YYREEE (reference sequence). CDR3 in DNA: TGTGCCAGCAGCGCAGGACTAGCGGGGGCCAATGAGCAGTTCTTC. It specifies CASSAGLAGANEQFF.

This chain connects TRBV6-6 to TRBJ2-5; D gene unclear. Germline assignment: CDR1 MNHNY and CDR2 SVGAGI (reference sequence). V dropped 5 bases and J dropped 4 bases, with 11 bases sitting between them. The CDR3 loop spans 13 amino acids. The CDR3 region is CASSEVSLETQYF. In nucleotides, the CDR3 is TGTGCCAGCAGTGAGGTCAGCTTAGAGACCCAGTACTTC.

The sample holds a few counts of this clone. V usage is TRBV7-2 and J usage is TRBJ2-7, with a possible D match to TRBD2 (6 bases). There are 14 residues in the CDR3. Germline-derived CDR1 and CDR2 are SGHTA and FQGNSA. V shed 2 bases and J shed 0 bases, with 8 bases lying between them. The CDR3 sequence: CASSLRESSYEQYF. The CDR3 bases are TGTGCCAGCAGCTTACGGGAGAGCTCCTACGAGCAGTACTTC.

The V and J genes are TRBV9 and TRBJ2-5, with 9 bases fitting TRBD2. The V and J ends lost 2 bases and 5 bases, in that order; junction bases with no gene match: 7. Germline assignment: CDR1 SGDLS and CDR2 YYNGEE. The CDR3 has 15 residues. CDR3 in DNA: TGTGCCAGCAGCGTTCGCGGGGGGGCCGACGAGACCCAGTACTTC. Residues: CASSVRGGADETQYF. The variable domain in full, with the rest retrieved from reference TRBV9 and TRBJ2-5, is DSGVTQTPKHLITATGQRVTLRCSPRSGDLSVYWYQQSLDQGLQFLIQYYNGEERAKGNILERFSAQQFPDLHSELNLSSLELGDSALYFCASSVRGGADETQYFGPGTRLLVL.

There are a few counts of this clone. This sequence joins TRBV5-1 and TRBJ1-5, with TRBD1 matching 7 bases. Germline CDR1 reads SGHRS; CDR2 reads YFSETQ. This CDR3 spans 14 amino acids. The trim removed 4 bases at V and 11 bases at J, leaving 12 bases unmatched. CDR3 loop: CASSPGGEYEAQHF. In DNA, the CDR3 is TGCGCCAGCAGCCCAGGGGGTGAGTATGAAGCCCAGCATTTT.

The sample holds a few counts of this clone. Other DNA sequences in the same sample also yield this CDR3. The V and J genes are TRBV7-9 and TRBJ2-3; D gene unclear. The CDR3 has 15 residues. Germline V lookup: CDR1 SEHNR, CDR2 FQNEAQ (reference sequence). The V end was cut by 1 base, the J end by 0 bases, with 8 bases between. CDR3 protein: CASSLVRSSTDTQYF. In nucleotides, the CDR3 is TGTGCCAGCAGCTTAGTCCGGTCTAGCACAGATACGCAGTATTTT.

This clone was counted a few times. The V gene is TRBV18, the J gene TRBJ2-3; TRBD1 might be the D (7 bases). In germline, CDR1 is KGHSH, CDR2 LQKENI. The CDR3 covers 16 residues. V lost 2 bases to trimming and J lost 6 bases, with 18 bases between them. CDR3 bases: TGTGCCAGCTCACCATCCTCAATACCAGGGGGGGATACGCAGTATTTT. Encoded protein: CASSPSSIPGGDTQYF.

There are many counts of this clone. The chain uses TRBV6-5 and TRBJ2-7; D is possibly TRBD2 (6 bases). V lost 6 bases, J lost 3 bases, and 12 bases lay in between. The CDR3 runs 13 residues. The germline V gene encodes CDR1 MNHEY and CDR2 SVGAGI. In DNA form, the CDR3 reads TGTGCCAGCAGCCAGGCGGGGATCTACGAGCAGTACTTC. Translation gives CASSQAGIYEQYF.

V and J are TRBV6-1 and TRBJ1-1; D uncertain. The V gene's germline CDR1 is MNHNS and CDR2 SASEGT. Trimming removed 2 bases at V and 5 bases at J, with 9 bases between. The CDR3 is 13 amino acids. The CDR3 protein is CASSELRKTEAFF. The CDR3 nucleotides read TGTGCCAGCAGTGAATTGAGGAAGACTGAAGCTTTCTTT.

A few counts support this clone. The V call is TRBV7-2, the J call TRBJ2-1, with TRBD2 identical over 8 bases. The CDR3 is 19 amino acids. Trimming removed 4 bases from V and 7 bases from J; junction bases left unmatched: 21. Germline CDR1 is SGHTA and CDR2 is FQGNSA. DNA of the CDR3: TGTGCCAGCAGCTCTCCAAGAGGGAGCGGGAGTATAGGAAGGAATGAGCAGTTCTTC. This encodes CASSSPRGSGSIGRNEQFF.

This chain connects TRBV6-1 to TRBJ2-7; 7 bases are shared with TRBD2. Germline trimming cut 10 bases from V and 2 bases from J; bases unmatched to any gene: 8. Germline CDR1 MNHNS, CDR2 SASEGT. The CDR3 spans 13 residues. The CDR3 sequence is CATQPGLAYEQYF. CDR3 nucleotides: TGTGCCACCCAACCCGGACTAGCCTACGAGCAGTACTTC.

The table lists this clone with a few counts. This chain connects TRBV10-3 to TRBJ1-1; D remains unclear. Between the trimmed V and J ends, which lost 3 bases and 0 bases, there was a span of 8 bases. The germline V gene encodes CDR1 ENHRY and CDR2 SYGVKD. The CDR3 spans 14 residues. The CDR3 reads CAISDKTVNTEAFF. In DNA, the CDR3 is TGTGCCATCAGTGACAAAACAGTGAACACTGAAGCTTTCTTT.

The rearrangement links TRBV27 to TRBJ1-1; D unresolved. Germline CDR1 reads MNHEY; CDR2 reads SMNVEV (reference sequence). The V and J ends lost 5 bases and 1 base respectively, with 14 bases between them. This CDR3 has 15 amino acids. The CDR3 region has the DNA TGTGCCAGCAGTCCCGGCGAGACTTCGAACACTGAAGCTTTCTTT. Translating gives CASSPGETSNTEAFF.

The chain uses TRBV18 and TRBJ2-7; 7 bases line up with TRBD1. The CDR3 loop spans 15 amino acids. Germline lookup yields CDR1 KGHSH and CDR2 LQKENI. With 2 bases clipped from V and 5 bases from J, the junction kept 9 bases outside the gene matches. This CDR3 is CASSPRQGVPHEQYF. In nucleotides, the CDR3 is TGTGCCAGCTCACCAAGGCAGGGGGTCCCCCACGAGCAGTACTTC.

The chain recombines TRBV4-1 with TRBJ2-5, with 9 bases that match TRBD1. Trimming cost V 1 base and J 3 bases; bases outside gene matches: 6. From germline, CDR1 is MGHRA and CDR2 YSYEKL. The CDR3 spans 16 residues. This CDR3 reads CASSQARTGVKETQYF. CDR3 in DNA: TGCGCCAGCAGCCAAGCCAGGACAGGGGTTAAAGAGACCCAGTACTTC.

The chain carries TRBV4-3 and TRBJ2-7; tentatively, D is TRBD2 (6 bases). CDR3 length: 16 residues. V lost 0 bases and J 2 bases, leaving 14 bases between the germline ends. Germline CDR1 and CDR2: LGHNA and YSLEER. The DNA for the CDR3 is TGCGCCAGCAGCCAAGAGCCCCTGCGGGGAGCCTACGAGCAGTACTTC. Translated, it gives CASSQEPLRGAYEQYF.

V is TRBV15 and J is TRBJ2-3, with D tentatively TRBD2 (5 bases). Germline V gene data show CDR1 as LNHNV and CDR2 as YYDKDF (reference sequence). There are 13 residues in the CDR3. V was trimmed by 7 bases and J by 5 bases, leaving 13 bases between them. In DNA form, the CDR3 reads TGTGCCACCACTGCGGGTCGGGAAGATACGCAGTATTTT. Translation gives CATTAGREDTQYF.

There are a few counts of this clone. The chain is built from TRBV30 and TRBJ1-3; D remains unclear. The germline V gene encodes CDR1 GTSNPN and CDR2 SVGIG (reference sequence). V gave up 4 bases and J gave up 1 base, with 11 bases separating them. This CDR3 is 14 amino acids long. CDR3 sequence (DNA): TGTGCCTGGACCCCCGAAACTTCTGGAAACACCATATATTTT. The encoded protein is CAWTPETSGNTIYF.

This clone has only a few counts. This rearrangement joins TRBV18 to TRBJ1-2, with D possibly TRBD1 on 5 matching bases. Germline V gene sequence: CDR1 KGHSH, CDR2 LQKENI. The CDR3 covers 15 residues. V dropped 2 bases and J dropped 8 bases, with 18 bases sitting between them. CDR3 sequence: CASSPNSLDSHGYTF. DNA of the CDR3: TGTGCCAGCTCACCAAACTCTTTAGACAGCCACGGCTACACCTTC.

This chain connects TRBV7-2 to TRBJ2-2, with D hard to call. Trimming shortened V by 5 bases and J by 4 bases, and 17 bases separated the two germline ends. The CDR3 runs to 16 residues. CDR1 and CDR2 (germline): SGHTA, FQGNSA. The CDR3 sequence is CASSQSSPVATGELFF. In nucleotides, the CDR3 is TGTGCCAGCAGCCAATCGTCGCCGGTAGCCACCGGGGAGCTGTTTTTT.

This clone was seen more than once but under ten times. CDR3 coding DNA: TGTGCCAGCAGCCCCGACCTCGGGAGGGGAGCTTTCTTT. Its protein product is CASSPDLGRGAFF. The chain carries TRBV4-2 and TRBJ1-1; a possible D gene is TRBD1 (5 bases). Trimming left V 4 bases short and J 10 bases short, with 16 bases between. CDR3 length: 13 residues. Looked up from germline, CDR1 is LGHNA and CDR2 is YNFKEQ.

This clone occurred a few times. V and J are TRBV2 and TRBJ2-5; TRBD1 agrees at 10 bases. The CDR3 covers 15 residues. V lost 6 bases, J lost 1 base, and 5 bases stayed unmatched. Germline CDR1 is SNHLY and CDR2 is FYNNEI. CDR3 in DNA: TGTGCCAGCAGCCCCGGGACAGGGGCCCAAGAGACCCAGTACTTC. Encoded protein: CASSPGTGAQETQYF. Drawing the rest from reference TRBV2 and TRBJ2-5, the complete variable domain is EPEVTQTPSHQVTQMGQEVILRCVPISNHLYFYWYRQILGQKVEFLVSFYNNEISEKSEIFDDQFSVERPDGSNFTLKIRSTKLEDSAMYFCASSPGTGAQETQYFGPGTRLLVL.

In this sample, this clone turned up a few times. The J gene is TRBJ2-1, the V gene TRBV7-6; D is perhaps TRBD2 (5 bases). Germline values: CDR1 SGHVS, CDR2 FNYEAQ. The V end was cut by 5 bases, the J end by 5 bases, with 10 bases between. CDR3 size: 13 residues. In DNA form, the CDR3 reads TGTGCCAGCAGCCTCGGACTGAACAATGAGCAGTTCTTC. The encoded protein is CASSLGLNNEQFF.

This clone was observed a few times. The J gene is TRBJ2-5, the V gene TRBV15, with no clear D. CDR3 size: 15 residues. Germline CDR1 reads LNHNV; CDR2 reads YYDKDF (reference sequence). V gave up 0 bases and J gave up 2 bases, with 10 bases separating them. The CDR3, as DNA: TGTGCCACCAGCAGAGATCCAGGCAAACAAGAGACCCAGTACTTC. It yields the protein CATSRDPGKQETQYF.

The table lists this clone with a few counts. The chain has TRBV28 and TRBJ1-2, with no clear D. Trimming took off 5 bases at V and 4 bases at J, with 14 bases between the two ends. CDR1 is MDHEN, CDR2 SYDVKM, per germline. The CDR3 extends over 14 amino acids. The CDR3 reads CASSAGPAGYGYTF. The DNA for the CDR3 is TGTGCCAGCAGTGCAGGTCCAGCAGGCTATGGCTACACCTTC.

This sequence joins TRBV6-5 and TRBJ1-2; a possible D gene is TRBD1 (6 bases). Germline CDR1 is MNHEY and CDR2 is SVGAGI. V was trimmed by 6 bases and J by 4 bases, leaving 12 bases between them. There are 13 residues in the CDR3. Here the CDR3 DNA reads TGTGCCAGCAGCCGAGACAGGCTCTATGGCTACACCTTC. This sequence encodes CASSRDRLYGYTF.

J is TRBJ2-2 and V is TRBV21-1; the table's D call TRBD1 went unverified against the DNA. TRBV21-1 is described as a pseudogene. The CDR3 is 14 amino acids. CDR3 residues: CASSKAQGTGELFF. Here the CDR3 DNA reads TGTGCCAGCAGCAAAGCGCAGGGAACCGGGGAGCTGTTTTTT.